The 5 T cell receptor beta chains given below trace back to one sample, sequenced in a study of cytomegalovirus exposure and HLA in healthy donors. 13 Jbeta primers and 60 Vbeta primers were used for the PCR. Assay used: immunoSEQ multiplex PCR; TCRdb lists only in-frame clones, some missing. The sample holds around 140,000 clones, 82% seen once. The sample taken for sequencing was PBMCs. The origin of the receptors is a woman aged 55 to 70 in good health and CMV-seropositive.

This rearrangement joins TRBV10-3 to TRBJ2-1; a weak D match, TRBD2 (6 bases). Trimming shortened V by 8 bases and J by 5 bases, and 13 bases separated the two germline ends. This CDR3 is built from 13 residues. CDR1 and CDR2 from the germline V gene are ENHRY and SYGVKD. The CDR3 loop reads CAIGGVADNEQFF. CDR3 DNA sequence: TGTGCCATCGGCGGGGTTGCCGACAATGAGCAGTTCTTC.

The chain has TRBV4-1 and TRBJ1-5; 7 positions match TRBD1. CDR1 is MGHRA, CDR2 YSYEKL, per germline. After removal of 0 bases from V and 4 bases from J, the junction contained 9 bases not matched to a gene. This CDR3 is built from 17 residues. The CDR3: CASSQESGQVVNQPQHF. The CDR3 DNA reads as TGCGCCAGCAGCCAAGAATCCGGACAGGTAGTAAATCAGCCCCAGCATTTT.

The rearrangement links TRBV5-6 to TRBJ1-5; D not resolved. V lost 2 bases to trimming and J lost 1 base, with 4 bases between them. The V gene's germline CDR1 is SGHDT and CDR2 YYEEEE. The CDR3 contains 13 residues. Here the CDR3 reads CASSFGSNQPQHF. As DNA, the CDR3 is TGTGCCAGCAGCTTCGGGAGCAATCAGCCCCAGCATTTT.

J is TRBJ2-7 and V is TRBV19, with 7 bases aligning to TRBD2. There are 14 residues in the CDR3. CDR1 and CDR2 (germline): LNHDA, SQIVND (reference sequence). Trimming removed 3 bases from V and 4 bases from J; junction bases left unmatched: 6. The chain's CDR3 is CASSIRGDGYEQYF. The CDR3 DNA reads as TGTGCCAGTAGTATCCGGGGGGACGGGTACGAGCAGTACTTC.

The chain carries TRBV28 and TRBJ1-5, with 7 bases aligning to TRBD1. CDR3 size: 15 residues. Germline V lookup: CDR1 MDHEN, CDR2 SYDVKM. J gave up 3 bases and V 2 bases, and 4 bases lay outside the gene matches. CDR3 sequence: CASSLIGGPNQPQHF. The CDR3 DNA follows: TGTGCCAGCAGTTTAATAGGGGGCCCCAATCAGCCCCAGCATTTT.